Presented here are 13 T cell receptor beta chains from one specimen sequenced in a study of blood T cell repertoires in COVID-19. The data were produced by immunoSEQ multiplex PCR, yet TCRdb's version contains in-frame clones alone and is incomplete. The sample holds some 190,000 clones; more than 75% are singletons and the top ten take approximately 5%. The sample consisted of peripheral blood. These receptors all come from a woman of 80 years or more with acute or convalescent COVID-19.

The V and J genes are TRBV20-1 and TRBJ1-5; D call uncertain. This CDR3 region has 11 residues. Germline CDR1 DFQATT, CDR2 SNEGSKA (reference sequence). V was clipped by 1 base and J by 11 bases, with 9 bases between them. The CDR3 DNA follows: TGCAGTGCTAGAGGAGCCGCGGCCCAGCATTTT. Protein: CSARGAAAQHF.

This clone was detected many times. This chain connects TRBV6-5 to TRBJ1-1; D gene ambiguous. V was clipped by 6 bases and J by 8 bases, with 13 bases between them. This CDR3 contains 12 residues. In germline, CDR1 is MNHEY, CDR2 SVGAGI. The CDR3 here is CASRHPSQEAFF. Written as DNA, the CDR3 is TGTGCCAGCAGACATCCGTCCCAAGAAGCTTTCTTT.

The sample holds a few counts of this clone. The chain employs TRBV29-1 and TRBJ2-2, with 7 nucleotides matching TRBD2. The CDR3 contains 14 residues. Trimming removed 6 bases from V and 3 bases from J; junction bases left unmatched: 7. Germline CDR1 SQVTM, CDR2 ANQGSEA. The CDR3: CSVSRERDTGELFF. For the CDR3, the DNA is TGCAGCGTGTCGCGGGAGAGGGACACCGGGGAGCTGTTTTTT.

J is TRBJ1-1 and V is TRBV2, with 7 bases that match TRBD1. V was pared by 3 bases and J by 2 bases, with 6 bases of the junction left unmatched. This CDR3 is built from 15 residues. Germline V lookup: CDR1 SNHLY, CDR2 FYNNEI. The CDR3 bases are TGTGCCAGCAGTGAGTCGGGGGACAGAAACACTGAAGCTTTCTTT. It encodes CASSESGDRNTEAFF.

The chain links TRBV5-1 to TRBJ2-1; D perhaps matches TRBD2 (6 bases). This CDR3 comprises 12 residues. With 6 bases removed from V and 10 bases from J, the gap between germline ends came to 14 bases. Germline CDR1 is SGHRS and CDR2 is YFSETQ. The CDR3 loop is CASISGAGEQFF. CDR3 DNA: TGCGCCAGCATTTCCGGGGCGGGGGAGCAGTTCTTC.

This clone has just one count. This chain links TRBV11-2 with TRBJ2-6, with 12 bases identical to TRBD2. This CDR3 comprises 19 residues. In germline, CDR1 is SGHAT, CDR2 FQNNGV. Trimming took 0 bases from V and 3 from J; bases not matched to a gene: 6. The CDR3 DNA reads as TGTGCCAGCAGCTTAGATCCTAGCGGGAGGGTTCGTGGGGCCAACGTCCTGACTTTC. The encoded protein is CASSLDPSGRVRGANVLTF.

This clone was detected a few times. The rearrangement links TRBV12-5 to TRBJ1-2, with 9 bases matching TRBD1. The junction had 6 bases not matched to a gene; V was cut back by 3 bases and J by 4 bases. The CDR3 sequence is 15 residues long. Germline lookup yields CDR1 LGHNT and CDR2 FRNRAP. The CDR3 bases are TGTGCTAGTGGTTTCTGGGACAGGGTCCCCTATGGCTACACCTTC. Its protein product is CASGFWDRVPYGYTF.

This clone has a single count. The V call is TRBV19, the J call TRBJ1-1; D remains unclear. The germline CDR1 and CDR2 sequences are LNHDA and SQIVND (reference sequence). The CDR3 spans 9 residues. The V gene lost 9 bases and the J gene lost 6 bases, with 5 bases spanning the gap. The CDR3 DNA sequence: TGTGCCAGACGAGCTGAAGCTTTCTTT. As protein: CARRAEAFF.

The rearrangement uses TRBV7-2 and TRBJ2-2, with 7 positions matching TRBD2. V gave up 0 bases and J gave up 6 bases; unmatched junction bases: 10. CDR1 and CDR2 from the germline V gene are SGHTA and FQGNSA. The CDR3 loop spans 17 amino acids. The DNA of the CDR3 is TGTGCCAGCAGCTTAGCCCGGACTAGTTCGTACCCCGGGGAGCTGTTTTTT. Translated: CASSLARTSSYPGELFF.

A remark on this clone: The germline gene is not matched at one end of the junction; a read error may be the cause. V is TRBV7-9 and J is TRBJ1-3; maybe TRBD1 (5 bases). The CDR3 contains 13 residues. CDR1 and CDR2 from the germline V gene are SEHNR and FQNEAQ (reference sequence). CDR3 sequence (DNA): TGTGCCAGCAGCTTAGCGGGGGGAAACATCATATATTTT. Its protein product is CASSLAGGNIIYF.

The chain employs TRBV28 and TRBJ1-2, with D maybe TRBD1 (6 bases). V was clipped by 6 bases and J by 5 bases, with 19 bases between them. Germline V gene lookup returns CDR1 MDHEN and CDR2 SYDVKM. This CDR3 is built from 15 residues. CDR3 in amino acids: CASSRAGGPGYGYTF. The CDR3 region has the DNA TGTGCCAGCAGCCGGGCGGGGGGGCCGGGTTATGGCTACACCTTC.

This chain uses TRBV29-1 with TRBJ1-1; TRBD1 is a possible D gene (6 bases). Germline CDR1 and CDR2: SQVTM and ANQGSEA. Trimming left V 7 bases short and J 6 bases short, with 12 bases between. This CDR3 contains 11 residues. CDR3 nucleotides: TGCAGCGCCCAGACAGGCCCTGAAGCTTTCTTT. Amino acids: CSAQTGPEAFF.

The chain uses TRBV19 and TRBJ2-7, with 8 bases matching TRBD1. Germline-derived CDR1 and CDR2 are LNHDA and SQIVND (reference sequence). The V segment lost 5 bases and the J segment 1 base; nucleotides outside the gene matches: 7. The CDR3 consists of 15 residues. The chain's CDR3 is CASSPYGTGSYEQYF. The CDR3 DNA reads TGTGCCAGTAGTCCTTACGGGACAGGATCCTACGAGCAGTACTTC.